Below, one T cell receptor (beta chain) is given with its context. Its antigen is undetermined. This specimen comes from a study of long-term antiretroviral therapy in people with HIV. Points from the study as a whole: Compared with controls, HIV repertoires showed narrower CDR3 length ranges.

Researchers ran immunoSEQ v3.0 at survey level. Here immunoSEQ multiplex PCR was the method, and the copy in TCRdb shows in-frame clones only, minus some. Of tens of thousands of clones in the sample, about 95% were seen once. For each donor, at least one pre-ART and at least two post-ART PBMC samples were available. Germline CDR1 MGHRA, CDR2 YSYEKL. The V end was cut by 3 bases, the J end by 2 bases, with 14 bases between. This CDR3 spans 15 amino acids. The rearrangement uses TRBV4-1 and TRBJ2-7; D remains ambiguous. The sample in question was unsorted PBMCs, obtained about 6.6 years after starting antiretroviral therapy. The clonotype comes from a man aged 25 to 40 with HIV. Written as DNA, the CDR3 is TGCGCCAGCAGCCAGACTCAAAGCTTGGCCTACGAGCAGTACTTC. This encodes CASSQTQSLAYEQYF.